The present T cell receptor (beta chain) was sequenced within a study of vaccination effects on CD4 cells after COVID-19. Study as a whole: Post-vaccine sampling took place a median of 72 days after the second dose.

The repertoire was sequenced with immunoSEQ multiplex PCR; TCRdb's copy has only in-frame clones and lacks some. The sample yields about 46,000 clones, about 74% seen once. Whole-study results and caveats: Clones induced by infection and by vaccine showed marked clonal contraction late after vaccination.

Germline V gene data show CDR1 as SEHNR and CDR2 as FQNEAQ (reference sequence). Deletions cut 5 bases from V and 4 bases from J, with 3 bases between. The CDR3 consists of 12 residues. This clone was found a few times. Its matching antigen is unknown. Ahead of sequencing, the ViraFEST assay grew antigen-specific CD4+ T cells using viral peptide pools. The culture ran for about 10 days, and then CD4+ T cells were isolated. It was two doses of either the BNT162b2 or mRNA-1273 vaccine that participants received. The sample consisted of CD4+ T cells from PBMCs cultured with HCoV-OC43 spike peptides, taken after COVID-19 vaccination. Subset: HCoV-OC43 spike overlapping peptide pool stimulation. The sequence derives from a human donor who received a COVID-19 vaccine. This chain links TRBV7-9 with TRBJ1-6; D call uncertain. For the CDR3, the DNA is TGTGCCAGCAGCCGTTATAATTCACCCCTCCACTTT. Protein: CASSRYNSPLHF.